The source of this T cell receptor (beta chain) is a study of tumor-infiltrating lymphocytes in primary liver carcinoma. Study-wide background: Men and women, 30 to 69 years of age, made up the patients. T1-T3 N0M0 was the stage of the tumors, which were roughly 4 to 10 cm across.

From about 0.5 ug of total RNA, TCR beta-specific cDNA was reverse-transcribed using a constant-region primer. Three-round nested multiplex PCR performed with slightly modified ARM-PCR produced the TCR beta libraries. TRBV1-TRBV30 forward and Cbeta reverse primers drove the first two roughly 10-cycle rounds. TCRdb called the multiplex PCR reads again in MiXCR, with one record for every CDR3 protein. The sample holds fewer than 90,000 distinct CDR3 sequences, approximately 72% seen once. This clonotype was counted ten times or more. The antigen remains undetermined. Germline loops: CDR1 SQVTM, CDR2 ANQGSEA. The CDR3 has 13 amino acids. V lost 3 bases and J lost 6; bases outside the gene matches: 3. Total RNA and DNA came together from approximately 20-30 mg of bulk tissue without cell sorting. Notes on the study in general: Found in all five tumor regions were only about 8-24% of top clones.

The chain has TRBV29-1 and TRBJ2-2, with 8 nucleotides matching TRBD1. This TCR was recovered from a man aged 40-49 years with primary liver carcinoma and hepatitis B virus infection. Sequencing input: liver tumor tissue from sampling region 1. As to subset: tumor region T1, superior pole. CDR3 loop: CSVDQGAPGELFF. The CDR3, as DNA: TGCAGCGTTGACCAGGGGGCACCCGGGGAGCTGTTTTTT.